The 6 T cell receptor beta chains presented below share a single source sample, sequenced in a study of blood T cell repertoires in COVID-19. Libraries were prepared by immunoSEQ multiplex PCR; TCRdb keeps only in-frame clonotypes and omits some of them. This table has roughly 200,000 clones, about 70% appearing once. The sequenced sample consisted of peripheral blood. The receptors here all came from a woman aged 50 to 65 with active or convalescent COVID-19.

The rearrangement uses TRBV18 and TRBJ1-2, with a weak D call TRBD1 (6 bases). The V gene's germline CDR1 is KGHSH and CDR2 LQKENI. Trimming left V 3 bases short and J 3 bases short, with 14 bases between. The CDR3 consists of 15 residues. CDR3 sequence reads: CASSPLAGVDYGYTF. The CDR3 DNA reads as TGTGCCAGCTCACCGCTGGCAGGGGTCGACTATGGCTACACCTTC. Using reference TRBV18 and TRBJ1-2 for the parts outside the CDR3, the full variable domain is NAGVMQNPRHLVRRRGQEARLRCSPMKGHSHVYWYRQLPEEGLKFMVYLQKENIIDESGMPKERFSAEFPKEGPSILRIQQVVRGDSAAYFCASSPLAGVDYGYTFGSGTRLTVV.

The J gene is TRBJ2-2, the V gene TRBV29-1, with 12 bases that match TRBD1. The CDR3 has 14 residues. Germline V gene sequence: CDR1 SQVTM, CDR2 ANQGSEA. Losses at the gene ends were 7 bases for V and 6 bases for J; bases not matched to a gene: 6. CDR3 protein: CSARGQGAAGELFF. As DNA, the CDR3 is TGCAGCGCTCGGGGACAGGGGGCGGCCGGGGAGCTGTTTTTT.

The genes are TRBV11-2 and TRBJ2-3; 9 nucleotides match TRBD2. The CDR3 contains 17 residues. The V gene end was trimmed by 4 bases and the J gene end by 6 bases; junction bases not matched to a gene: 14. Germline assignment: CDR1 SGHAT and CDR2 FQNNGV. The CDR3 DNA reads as TGTGCCAGCAGCTCCGCCTTCGGAGCGGGAGGTGCCGATACGCAGTATTTT. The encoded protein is CASSSAFGAGGADTQYF. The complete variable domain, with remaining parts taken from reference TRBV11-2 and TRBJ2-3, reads EAGVAQSPRYKIIEKRQSVAFWCNPISGHATLYWYQQILGQGPKLLIQFQNNGVVDDSQLPKDRFSAERLKGVDSTLKIQPAKLEDSAVYLCASSSAFGAGGADTQYFGPGTRLTVL.

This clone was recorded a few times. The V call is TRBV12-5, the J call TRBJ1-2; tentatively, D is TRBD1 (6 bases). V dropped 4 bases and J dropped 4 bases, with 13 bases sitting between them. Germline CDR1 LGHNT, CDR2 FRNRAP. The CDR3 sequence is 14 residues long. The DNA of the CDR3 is TGTGCTAGTGGTTCAGGGGCCGCGGGCTATGGCTACACCTTC. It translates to CASGSGAAGYGYTF. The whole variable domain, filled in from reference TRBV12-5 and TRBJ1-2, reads DARVTQTPRHKVTEMGQEVTMRCQPILGHNTVFWYRQTMMQGLELLAYFRNRAPLDDSGMPKDRFSAEMPDATLATLKIQPSEPRDSAVYFCASGSGAAGYGYTFGSGTRLTVV.

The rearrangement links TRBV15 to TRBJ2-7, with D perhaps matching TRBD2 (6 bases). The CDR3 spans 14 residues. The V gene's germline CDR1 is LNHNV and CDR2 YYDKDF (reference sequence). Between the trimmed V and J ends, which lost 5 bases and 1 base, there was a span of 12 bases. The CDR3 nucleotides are TGTGCCACCAGCGGGGGGAAGTGGTCCTACGAGCAGTACTTC. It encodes CATSGGKWSYEQYF. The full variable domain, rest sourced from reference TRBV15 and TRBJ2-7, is DAMVIQNPRYQVTQFGKPVTLSCSQTLNHNVMYWYQQKSSQAPKLLFHYYDKDFNNEADTPDNFQSRRPNTSFCFLDIRSPGLGDTAMYLCATSGGKWSYEQYFGPGTRLTVT.

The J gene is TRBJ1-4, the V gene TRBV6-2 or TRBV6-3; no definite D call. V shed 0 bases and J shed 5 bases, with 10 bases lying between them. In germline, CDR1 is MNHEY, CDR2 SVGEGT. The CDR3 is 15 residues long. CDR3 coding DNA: TGTGCCAGCAGTTACTCGACTGATAGGAATGAAAAACTGTTTTTT. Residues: CASSYSTDRNEKLFF.